This T cell receptor beta chain appears in the sequencing data of a study of T cells after yellow fever vaccination. Study results and caveats: Booster samples showed a return of most primary-vaccination clones (around 95% CD4, 85% to 90% CD8).

TCRdb independently ran MiXCR on the 5' RACE reads; one entry per CDR3 protein. The repertoire holds roughly 110,000 distinct CDR3 sequences, with approximately 8.4% as singletons. As to this clonotype: Its antigen remains unidentified.

The CDR3 is 14 amino acids. Germline V gives CDR1 DFQATT, CDR2 SNEGSKA (reference sequence). V dropped 6 bases and J dropped 0 bases, with 15 bases sitting between them. The clonotype was recovered from a man aged 25 to 45 who received the YFV17D yellow fever vaccine. V is TRBV20-1 and J is TRBJ2-7; D assignment may be TRBD1 or TRBD2 (5 bases each). The sample was CD8+ T cells sorted from PBMCs, taken 45 days after the yellow fever booster vaccination. CDR3 residues: CSAMGVRTSYEQYF. CDR3 bases: TGCAGTGCCATGGGGGTACGGACCTCCTACGAGCAGTACTTC.